These 19 T cell receptor beta chains share one sample of origin, sequenced in a study of identical twins listed by TCRdb under 2016. Libraries were built with 5' RACE. Sequenced using an Illumina HiSeq 2000. Using fastp at Q25 and MiXCR, TCRdb reprocessed the public reads and kept productive beta chains. Records with the same CDR3 protein are collapsed into one entry carrying the most frequent genes and DNA. For this sample there are 300,000 to 400,000 distinct CDR3 sequences; roughly an eighth appear just once. Jointly, the top ten make up 7.2% of the sample. These data are also associated with another study on yellow fever vaccine responses in identical twins.

The sample consisted of CD8+ T cells sorted from blood. The receptors here all came from a woman in her late teens or twenties in good health.

This clonotype was observed many times. V usage is TRBV7-9 and J usage is TRBJ1-1; D perhaps matches TRBD1 (5 bases). CDR1 and CDR2 from the germline V gene are SEHNR and FQNEAQ (reference sequence). The CDR3 totals 12 residues. Trimming pared 6 bases from V and 1 base from J, leaving 6 bases between. CDR3 coding DNA: TGTGCCAGCAGTACAGGGAACACTGAAGCTTTCTTT. Its translation is CASSTGNTEAFF.

In its sample, this clonotype was seen many times. The gene calls are TRBV7-9 and TRBJ1-2, with 7 bases lining up with TRBD1. Germline V gene lookup returns CDR1 SEHNR and CDR2 FQNEAQ (reference sequence). The CDR3 consists of 16 residues. V trimming: 4 bases; J trimming: 3 bases; junction bases outside the gene matches: 11. CDR3: CASSSGQRIVDYGYTF. In nucleotides, the CDR3 is TGTGCCAGCAGCTCGGGACAGAGGATAGTCGACTATGGCTACACCTTC.

The V and J genes are TRBV7-6 and TRBJ2-5; D gene ambiguous. Trimming took off 5 bases at V and 2 bases at J, with 15 bases between the two ends. The CDR3 totals 15 residues. CDR1 and CDR2 (germline): SGHVS, FNYEAQ. The CDR3 DNA reads TGTGCCAGCAGCCAACGACACCGAGGACAAGAGACCCAGTACTTC. Translation gives CASSQRHRGQETQYF. The complete variable domain, with remaining parts taken from reference TRBV7-6 and TRBJ2-5, reads GAGVSQSPRYKVTKRGQDVALRCDPISGHVSLYWYRQALGQGPEFLTYFNYEAQQDKSGLPNDRFSAERPEGSISTLTIQRTEQRDSAMYRCASSQRHRGQETQYFGPGTRLLVL.

The V and J genes are TRBV28 and TRBJ2-7; perhaps TRBD1 as D (7 bases). Germline V gives CDR1 MDHEN, CDR2 SYDVKM. Trimming removed 6 bases from V and 2 bases from J, with 17 bases in between. The length of the CDR3 is 15 residues. The CDR3 sequence is CASSKRGRGAYEQYF. For the CDR3, the DNA is TGTGCCAGCAGCAAGAGGGGGCGCGGGGCCTACGAGCAGTACTTC.

This clonotype was detected only a few times. The chain links TRBV27 to TRBJ2-1, with TRBD1 matching over 9 bases. J was trimmed by 4 bases and V by 4 bases; bases with no gene match: 11. CDR3 length: 17 amino acids. Germline V lookup: CDR1 MNHEY, CDR2 SMNVEV (reference sequence). The CDR3 loop reads CASSYPPGGQGYNEQFF. The CDR3 DNA follows: TGTGCCAGCAGTTACCCCCCCGGGGGACAGGGTTACAATGAGCAGTTCTTC.

This chain connects TRBV27 to TRBJ2-7; 8 bases are shared with TRBD1. The CDR3 runs to 16 residues. The junction had 11 bases not matched to a gene; V was cut back by 3 bases and J by 4 bases. Germline CDR1 MNHEY, CDR2 SMNVEV (reference sequence). The CDR3: CASSFVGGQGFYEQYF. The CDR3 region has the DNA TGTGCCAGCAGTTTCGTAGGAGGACAGGGATTTTACGAGCAGTACTTC.

This clonotype came up many times. The V and J genes are TRBV5-5 and TRBJ2-7, with unresolved D. This CDR3 comprises 15 residues. In germline, CDR1 is SGHKS, CDR2 YYEKEE (reference sequence). With 0 bases removed from V and 7 bases from J, the gap between germline ends came to 17 bases. Here the CDR3 reads CASSLAGSFLWEQYF. CDR3 bases: TGTGCCAGCAGCTTGGCCGGTTCTTTCCTCTGGGAGCAGTACTTC.

CDR3 sequence reads: CASSPGQATYEQYV. In DNA, the CDR3 is TGTGCCAGCAGTCCTGGACAGGCAACCTACGAGCAGTACGTC. The chain links TRBV6-1 to TRBJ2-7, with TRBD1 identical over 7 bases. The V and J ends lost 5 bases and 2 bases, in that order; junction bases with no gene match: 6. CDR1 MNHNS and CDR2 SASEGT come from the germline V gene. CDR3 size: 14 residues.

The chain recombines TRBV11-2 with TRBJ2-7; D may match TRBD1 or TRBD2 (6 bases each). The V end lost 2 bases, the J end lost 4 bases, and 12 bases lay between the germline ends. The CDR3 covers 14 residues. Per the germline V gene, CDR1 is SGHAT and CDR2 is FQNNGV. The CDR3 DNA sequence: TGTGCCAGCAGCTTATGGGGGGCTGGGTACGAGCAGTACTTC. It is translated as CASSLWGAGYEQYF.

The J gene is TRBJ2-3, the V gene TRBV2; 10 nucleotides line up with TRBD2. CDR1 is SNHLY and CDR2 is FYNNEI in the germline V gene. The CDR3 loop spans 13 amino acids. V lost 8 bases to trimming and J lost 6 bases; unmatched junction nucleotides: 5. The CDR3 is CASLGSGGDTQYF. The CDR3 bases are TGTGCCAGCCTGGGTAGCGGGGGGGATACGCAGTATTTT. The entire variable domain, with the rest obtained from reference TRBV2 and TRBJ2-3, is as follows: EPEVTQTPSHQVTQMGQEVILRCVPISNHLYFYWYRQILGQKVEFLVSFYNNEISEKSEIFDDQFSVERPDGSNFTLKIRSTKLEDSAMYFCASLGSGGDTQYFGPGTRLTVL.

This clonotype was observed a few times. The chain uses TRBV20-1 and TRBJ2-1; TRBD2 matches 10 bases. Germline V gene data show CDR1 as DFQATT and CDR2 as SNEGSKA (reference sequence). This CDR3 is built from 14 residues. Trimming cost V 2 bases and J 9 bases; bases outside gene matches: 7. The CDR3 loop reads CSARPTLAGSEQFF. Here the CDR3 DNA reads TGCAGTGCTAGACCGACACTAGCGGGAAGTGAGCAGTTCTTC.

The chain carries TRBV28 and TRBJ2-1; D might be TRBD1 (6 bases). CDR1 and CDR2 from the germline V gene are MDHEN and SYDVKM. This CDR3 has 13 amino acids. V was clipped by 5 bases and J by 15 bases, with 20 bases between them. In nucleotides, the CDR3 is TGTGCCAGCAGTCCGAGAGGGGACACCGTGCCGTTCTTC. Protein: CASSPRGDTVPFF.

The V and J genes are TRBV12-3 or TRBV12-4 and TRBJ2-3, with 7 bases fitting TRBD1. CDR3 length: 13 amino acids. With 7 bases clipped from V and 0 bases from J, the junction kept 1 base outside the gene matches. The CDR3 spells CASMDRSTDTQYF. DNA for the CDR3: TGTGCCAGCATGGACAGGAGCACAGATACGCAGTATTTT.

The rearrangement links TRBV7-9 to TRBJ2-1, with a possible D match to TRBD2 (5 bases). Germline loops: CDR1 SEHNR, CDR2 FQNEAQ (reference sequence). The ends were cut back, 3 bases at V and 6 bases at J, with 9 bases in the middle. This CDR3 is built from 13 residues. The CDR3 DNA sequence: TGTGCCAGCAGCTTTACTAGTCTCAATGAGCAGTTCTTC. Protein: CASSFTSLNEQFF.

The chain links TRBV3-1 to TRBJ2-1; 12 positions match TRBD2. Trimming at V came to 1 base and at J to 6 bases, leaving 10 bases not matched to a gene. Germline-derived CDR1 and CDR2 are LGHDT and YNNKEL (reference sequence). This CDR3 comprises 18 residues. The CDR3 DNA sequence: TGTGCCAGCAGCCAAGCTGCTAGCGGGAGGGTCATGGGCAATGAGCAGTTCTTC. It codes for CASSQAASGRVMGNEQFF.

The rearrangement joins TRBV28 to TRBJ2-3, with a weak D call TRBD2 (5 bases). This CDR3 spans 15 amino acids. V gave up 5 bases and J gave up 2 bases, with 14 bases separating them. The germline CDR1 and CDR2 sequences are MDHEN and SYDVKM. CDR3 coding DNA: TGTGCCAGCAGTCCCCACTGGCGGGCCACAGATACGCAGTATTTT. The encoded protein is CASSPHWRATDTQYF.

This chain joins TRBV2 and TRBJ2-4; D may match TRBD1 or TRBD2 (5 bases each). This CDR3 contains 12 residues. Germline V gene sequence: CDR1 SNHLY, CDR2 FYNNEI. V was clipped by 10 bases and J by 4 bases, with 11 bases between them. The chain's CDR3 is CATTGAKNIQYF. The CDR3 DNA sequence: TGTGCCACCACCGGGGCGAAAAACATTCAGTACTTC.

The rearrangement links TRBV5-5 to TRBJ2-5; possible D gene TRBD2, 5 bases. In germline, CDR1 is SGHKS, CDR2 YYEKEE (reference sequence). The CDR3 covers 14 residues. V dropped 0 bases and J dropped 5 bases, with 11 bases sitting between them. CDR3 bases: TGTGCCAGCAGCTTGGATGAGGGAAGGGAGACCCAGTACTTC. Protein product: CASSLDEGRETQYF.

This clonotype has just a few counts. V and J are TRBV6-2 or TRBV6-3 and TRBJ2-5; the D gene could be TRBD1 or TRBD2 (5 bases each). Trimming removed 6 bases from V and 5 bases from J, with 16 bases in between. In germline, CDR1 is MNHEY, CDR2 SVGEGT. This CDR3 is built from 14 residues. The CDR3 DNA reads as TGTGCCAGCAGCCTAGGCATCAGGGAGGAGACCCAGTACTTC. Translation gives CASSLGIREETQYF.